This TCR beta chain was captured by sequencing in a study of blood T cell repertoires in COVID-19. About the research overall: From T cells, B-cell-depleted T cells, or PBMCs came the material, which was cDNA or gDNA.

Libraries were prepared by immunoSEQ multiplex PCR; TCRdb keeps only in-frame clonotypes and omits some of them. The table lists 200,000 to 250,000 clones, roughly 80% of them singletons. With V trimmed by 5 bases and J by 4 bases, 5 bases remained unmatched. Germline V lookup: CDR1 MNHEY, CDR2 SMNVEV (reference sequence). CDR3 length: 14 residues. V gene TRBV27 combines with J gene TRBJ1-2, with TRBD1 matching 9 bases. The TCR originated in an older woman with active or convalescent COVID-19. Sequencing used peripheral blood. The CDR3 loop is CASSPGQGIYGYTF. The CDR3 nucleotides are TGTGCCAGCAGTCCGGGACAGGGCATCTATGGCTACACCTTC.